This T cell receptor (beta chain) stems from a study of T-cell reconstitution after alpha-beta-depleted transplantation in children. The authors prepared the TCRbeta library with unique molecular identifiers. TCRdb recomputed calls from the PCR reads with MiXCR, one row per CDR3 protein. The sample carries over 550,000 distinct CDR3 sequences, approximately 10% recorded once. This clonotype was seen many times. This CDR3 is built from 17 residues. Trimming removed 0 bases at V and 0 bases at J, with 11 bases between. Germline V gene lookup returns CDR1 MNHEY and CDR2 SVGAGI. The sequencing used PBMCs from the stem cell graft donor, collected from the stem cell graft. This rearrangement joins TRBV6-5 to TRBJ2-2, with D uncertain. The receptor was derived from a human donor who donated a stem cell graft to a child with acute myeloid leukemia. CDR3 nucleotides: TGTGCCAGCAGTTACTCCGCCGCGGCTGCGAACACCGGGGAGCTGTTTTTT. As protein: CASSYSAAAANTGELFF.